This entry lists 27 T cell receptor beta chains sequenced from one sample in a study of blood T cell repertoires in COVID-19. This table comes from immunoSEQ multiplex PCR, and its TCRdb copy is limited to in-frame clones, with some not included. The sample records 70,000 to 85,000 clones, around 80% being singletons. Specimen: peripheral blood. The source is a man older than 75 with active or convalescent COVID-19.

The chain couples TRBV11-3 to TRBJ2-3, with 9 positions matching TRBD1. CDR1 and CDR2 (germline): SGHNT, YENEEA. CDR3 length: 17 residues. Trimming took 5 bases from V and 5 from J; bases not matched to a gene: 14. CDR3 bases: TGTGCCAGCAGCGCGACCACCGGGACAGGGAAAGGAGATACGCAGTATTTT. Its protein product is CASSATTGTGKGDTQYF.

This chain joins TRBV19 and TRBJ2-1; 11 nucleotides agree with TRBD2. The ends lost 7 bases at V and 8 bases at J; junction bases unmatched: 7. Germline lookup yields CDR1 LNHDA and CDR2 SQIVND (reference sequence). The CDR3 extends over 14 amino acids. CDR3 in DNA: TGTGCCAGTACTTCGACTAGCGGGACGCATGAGCAGTTCTTC. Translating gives CASTSTSGTHEQFF.

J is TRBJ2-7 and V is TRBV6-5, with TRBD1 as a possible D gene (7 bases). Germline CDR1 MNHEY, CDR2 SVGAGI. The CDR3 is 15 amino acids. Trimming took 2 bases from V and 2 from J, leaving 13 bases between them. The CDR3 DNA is TGTGCCAGCAGTTACGCCAGGGGGGCACCCTACGAGCAGTACTTC. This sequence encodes CASSYARGAPYEQYF.

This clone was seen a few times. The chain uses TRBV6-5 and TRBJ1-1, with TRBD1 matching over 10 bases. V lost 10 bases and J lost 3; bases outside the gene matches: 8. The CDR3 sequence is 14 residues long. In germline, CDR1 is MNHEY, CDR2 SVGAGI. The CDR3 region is CATRDRGFDTEAFF. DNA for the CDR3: TGTGCCACACGGGACAGGGGCTTTGACACTGAAGCTTTCTTT.

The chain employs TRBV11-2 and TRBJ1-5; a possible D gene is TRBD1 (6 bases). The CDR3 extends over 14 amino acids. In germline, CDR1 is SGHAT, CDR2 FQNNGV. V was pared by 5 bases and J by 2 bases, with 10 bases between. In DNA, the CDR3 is TGTGCCAGCAGCCAGAACAGGGGCAATCAGCCCCAGCATTTT. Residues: CASSQNRGNQPQHF.

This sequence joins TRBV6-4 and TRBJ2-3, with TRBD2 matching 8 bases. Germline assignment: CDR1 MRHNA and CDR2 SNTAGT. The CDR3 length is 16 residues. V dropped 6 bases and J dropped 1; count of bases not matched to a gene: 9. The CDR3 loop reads CASSNSGGPGTDTQYF. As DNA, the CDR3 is TGTGCCAGCAGCAACTCGGGAGGGCCGGGCACAGATACGCAGTATTTT.

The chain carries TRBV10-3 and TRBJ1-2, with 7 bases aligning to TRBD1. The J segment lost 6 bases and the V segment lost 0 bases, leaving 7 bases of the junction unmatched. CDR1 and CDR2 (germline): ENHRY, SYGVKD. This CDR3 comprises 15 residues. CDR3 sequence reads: CAISESSDRVNGYTF. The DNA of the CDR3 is TGTGCCATCAGTGAGTCGAGTGACAGGGTAAATGGCTACACCTTC.

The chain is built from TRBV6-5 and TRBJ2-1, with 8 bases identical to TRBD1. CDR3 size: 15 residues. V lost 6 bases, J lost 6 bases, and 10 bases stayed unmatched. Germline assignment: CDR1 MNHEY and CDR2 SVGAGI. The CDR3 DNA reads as TGTGCCAGCAGCCCAGACAGGGGAGTAGTCAATGAGCAGTTCTTC. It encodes CASSPDRGVVNEQFF.

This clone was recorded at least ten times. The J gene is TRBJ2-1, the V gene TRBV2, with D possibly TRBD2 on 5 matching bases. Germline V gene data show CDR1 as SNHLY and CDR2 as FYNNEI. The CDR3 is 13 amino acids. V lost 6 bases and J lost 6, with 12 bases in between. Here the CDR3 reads CASRPTSGNEQFF. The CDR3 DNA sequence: TGTGCCAGCAGACCAACTAGTGGCAATGAGCAGTTCTTC.

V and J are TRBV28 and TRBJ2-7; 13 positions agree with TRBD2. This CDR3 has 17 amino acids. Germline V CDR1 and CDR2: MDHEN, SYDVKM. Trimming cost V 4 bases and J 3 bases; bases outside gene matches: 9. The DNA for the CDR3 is TGTGCCAGCAGTTCCCCGGGACTAGCGGGAATATACTACGAGCAGTACTTC. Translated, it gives CASSSPGLAGIYYEQYF.

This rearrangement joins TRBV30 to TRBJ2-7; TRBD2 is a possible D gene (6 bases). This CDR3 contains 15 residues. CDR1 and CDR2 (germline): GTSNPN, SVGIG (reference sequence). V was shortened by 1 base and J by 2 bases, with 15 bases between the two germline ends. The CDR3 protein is CAWSGEAGATYEQYF. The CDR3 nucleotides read TGTGCCTGGAGTGGTGAAGCGGGCGCTACCTACGAGCAGTACTTC.

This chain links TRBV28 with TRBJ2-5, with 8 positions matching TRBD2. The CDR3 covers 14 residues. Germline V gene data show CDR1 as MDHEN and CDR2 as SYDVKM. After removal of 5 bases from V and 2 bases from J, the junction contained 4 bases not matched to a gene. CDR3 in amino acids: CASSQLADQETQYF. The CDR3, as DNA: TGTGCCAGCAGTCAACTAGCGGATCAAGAGACCCAGTACTTC.

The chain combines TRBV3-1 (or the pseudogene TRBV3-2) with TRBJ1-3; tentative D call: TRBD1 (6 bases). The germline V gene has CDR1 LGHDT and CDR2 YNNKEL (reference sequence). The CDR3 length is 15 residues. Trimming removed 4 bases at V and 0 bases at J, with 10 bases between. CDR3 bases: TGTGCCAGCAGCCGACTACAGGGCTCTGGAAACACCATATATTTT. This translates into CASSRLQGSGNTIYF.

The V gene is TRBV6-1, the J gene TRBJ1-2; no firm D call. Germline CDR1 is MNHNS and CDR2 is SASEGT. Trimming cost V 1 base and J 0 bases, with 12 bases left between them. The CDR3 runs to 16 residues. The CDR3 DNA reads TGTGCCAGCAGTGAAGTTTCCGGCGGGTCTAACTATGGCTACACCTTC. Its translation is CASSEVSGGSNYGYTF.

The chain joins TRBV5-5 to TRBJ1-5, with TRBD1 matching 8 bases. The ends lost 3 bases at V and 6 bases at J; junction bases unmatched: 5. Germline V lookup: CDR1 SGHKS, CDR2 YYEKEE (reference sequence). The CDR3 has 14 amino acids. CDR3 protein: CASSSTGEVQPQHF. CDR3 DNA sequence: TGTGCCAGCAGCTCGACAGGGGAGGTTCAGCCCCAGCATTTT.

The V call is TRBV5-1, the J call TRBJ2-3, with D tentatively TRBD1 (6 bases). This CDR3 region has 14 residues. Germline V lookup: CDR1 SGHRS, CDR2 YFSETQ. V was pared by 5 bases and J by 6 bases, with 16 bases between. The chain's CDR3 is CASRTDRGMDTQYF. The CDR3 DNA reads TGCGCCAGCAGGACAGATAGGGGGATGGATACGCAGTATTTT.

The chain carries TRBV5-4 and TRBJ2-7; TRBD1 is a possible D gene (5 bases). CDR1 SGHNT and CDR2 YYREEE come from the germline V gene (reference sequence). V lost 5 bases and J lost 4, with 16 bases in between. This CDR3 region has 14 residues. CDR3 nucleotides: TGTGCCAGCAGGTTCCAAGGGGCTAGGTACGAGCAGTACTTC. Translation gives CASRFQGARYEQYF.

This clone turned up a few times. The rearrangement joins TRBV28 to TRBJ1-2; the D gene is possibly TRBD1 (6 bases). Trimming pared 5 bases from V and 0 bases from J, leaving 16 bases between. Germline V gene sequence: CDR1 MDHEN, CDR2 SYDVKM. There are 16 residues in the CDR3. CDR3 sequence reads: CASSPPPGTPNYGYTF. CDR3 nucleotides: TGTGCCAGCAGTCCTCCCCCCGGGACACCTAACTATGGCTACACCTTC.

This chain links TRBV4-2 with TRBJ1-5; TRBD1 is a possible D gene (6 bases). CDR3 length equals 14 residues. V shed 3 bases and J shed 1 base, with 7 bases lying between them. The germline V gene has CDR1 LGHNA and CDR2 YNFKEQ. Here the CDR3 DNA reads TGTGCCAGCAGCCAGGACAGAAGCAATCAGCCCCAGCATTTT. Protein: CASSQDRSNQPQHF.

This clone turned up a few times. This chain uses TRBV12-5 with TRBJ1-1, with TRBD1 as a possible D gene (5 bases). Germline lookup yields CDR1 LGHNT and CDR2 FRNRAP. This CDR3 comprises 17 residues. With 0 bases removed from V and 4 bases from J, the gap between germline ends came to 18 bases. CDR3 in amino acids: CASGLVLSRDRGTEAFF. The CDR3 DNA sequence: TGTGCTAGTGGTTTGGTACTTTCCAGGGATAGGGGCACTGAAGCTTTCTTT.

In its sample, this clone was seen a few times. The CDR3 region is CASSLGTGGLGSPLHF. The CDR3 DNA is TGTGCCAGCAGCTTGGGGACAGGGGGTTTAGGTTCACCCCTCCACTTT. V and J are TRBV5-5 and TRBJ1-6; the match to TRBD1 covers 10 bases. The germline V gene has CDR1 SGHKS and CDR2 YYEKEE (reference sequence). V shed 0 bases and J 9 bases; nucleotides not matched to a gene: 6. The CDR3 totals 16 residues.

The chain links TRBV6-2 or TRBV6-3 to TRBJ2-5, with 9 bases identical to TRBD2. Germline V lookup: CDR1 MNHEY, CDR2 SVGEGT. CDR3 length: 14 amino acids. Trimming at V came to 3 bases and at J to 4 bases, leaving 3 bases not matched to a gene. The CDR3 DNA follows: TGTGCCAGCAGTTATGTAGCGGGAGTAGAGACCCAGTACTTC. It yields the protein CASSYVAGVETQYF.

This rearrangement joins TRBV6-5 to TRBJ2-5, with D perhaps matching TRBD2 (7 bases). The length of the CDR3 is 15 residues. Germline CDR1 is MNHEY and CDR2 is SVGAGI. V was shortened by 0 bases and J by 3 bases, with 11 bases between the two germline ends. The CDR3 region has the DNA TGTGCCAGCAGTTACTCCGGGGGGCCCGAAGAGACCCAGTACTTC. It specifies CASSYSGGPEETQYF.

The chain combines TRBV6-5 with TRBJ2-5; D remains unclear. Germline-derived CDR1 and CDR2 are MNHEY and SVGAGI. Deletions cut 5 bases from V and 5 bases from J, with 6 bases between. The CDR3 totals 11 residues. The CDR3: CASSPLETQYF. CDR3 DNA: TGTGCCAGCAGTCCTTTGGAGACCCAGTACTTC.

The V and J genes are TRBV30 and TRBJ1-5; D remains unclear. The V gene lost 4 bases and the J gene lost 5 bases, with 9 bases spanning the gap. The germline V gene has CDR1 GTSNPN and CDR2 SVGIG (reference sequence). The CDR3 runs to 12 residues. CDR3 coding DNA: TGTGCCTGGAACAACCAAGATCAGCCCCAGCATTTT. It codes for CAWNNQDQPQHF.

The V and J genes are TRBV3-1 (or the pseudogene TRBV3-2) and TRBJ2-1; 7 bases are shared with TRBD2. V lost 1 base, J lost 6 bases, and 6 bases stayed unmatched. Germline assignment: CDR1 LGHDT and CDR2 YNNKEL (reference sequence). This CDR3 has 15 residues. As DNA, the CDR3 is TGTGCCAGCAGCCAAGGGGAGGGAAGAGGCAATGAGCAGTTCTTC. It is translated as CASSQGEGRGNEQFF.

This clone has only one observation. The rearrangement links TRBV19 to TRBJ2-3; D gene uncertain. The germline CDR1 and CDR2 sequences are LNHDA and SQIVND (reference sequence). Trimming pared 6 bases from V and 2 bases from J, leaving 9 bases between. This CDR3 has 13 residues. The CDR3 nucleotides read TGTGCCAGTAGGGCCTTAAACACAGATACGCAGTATTTT. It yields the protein CASRALNTDTQYF. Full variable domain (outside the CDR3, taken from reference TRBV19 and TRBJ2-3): DGGITQSPKYLFRKEGQNVTLSCEQNLNHDAMYWYRQDPGQGLRLIYYSQIVNDFQKGDIAEGYSVSREKKESFPLTVTSAQKNPTAFYLCASRALNTDTQYFGPGTRLTVL.